These T cell receptor beta chains were read from a single sample in a study of vaccination and CD4 T cells after COVID-19. TCRdb re-called the PCR reads through MiXCR, storing one row per CDR3 protein. The sample shows some 8,900 distinct CDR3 sequences, around 45% of them seen only once. Their target antigens are unknown. Specimen: CD4+ T cells from blood, cultured in vitro. These receptors originate from a human donor in good health. The CDR3 runs from the conserved cysteine through the conserved F or W. The D gene is left open where the match is weak. Some rows mark clone size as missing; the rest say once, few, many or name a class of expanded clone.

j_gene: TRBJ1-1; v_gene: TRBV2; abundance: NA; d_gene: NA; CDR3nt: TGTGCCAGCAGTGAAGTCCCGGGGAACACTGAAGCTTTCTTT; CDR3aa: CASSEVPGNTEAFF
j_gene: TRBJ1-5; v_gene: TRBV19; abundance: NA; d_gene: TRBD1; CDR3nt: TGTGCCAGTAGGAATGCGGGGACAGGGGGTTTTTGGCCCCAGCATTTT; CDR3aa: CASRNAGTGGFWPQHF
j_gene: TRBJ1-3; v_gene: TRBV20-1; abundance: few; d_gene: NA; CDR3nt: TGCAGTGCTAGAGATGACACAGCTCCTGGAAACACCATATATTTT; CDR3aa: CSARDDTAPGNTIYF
j_gene: TRBJ2-7; v_gene: TRBV6-2/TRBV6-3; abundance: NA; d_gene: NA; CDR3nt: TGTGCCAGCAGTTACTCGACTGCGTGGGCCCGGACCCCCACCTACGAGCAGTACTTC; CDR3aa: CASSYSTAWARTPTYEQYF
j_gene: TRBJ2-1; v_gene: TRBV6-1; abundance: few; d_gene: NA; CDR3nt: TGTGCCAGCAGTGAAGGATTGGTAGCTAATAATGAGCAGTTCTTC; CDR3aa: CASSEGLVANNEQFF
j_gene: TRBJ1-1; v_gene: TRBV27; abundance: NA; d_gene: NA; CDR3nt: TGTGCCAGCAGCCAAGGGCGCGCCACTGAAGCTTTCTTT; CDR3aa: CASSQGRATEAFF
j_gene: TRBJ1-1; v_gene: TRBV6-2/TRBV6-3; abundance: NA; d_gene: NA; CDR3nt: TGTGCCAGCAGTTACCCCGATGAGGTGCTTCTGAACACTGAAGCTTTCTTT; CDR3aa: CASSYPDEVLLNTEAFF
j_gene: TRBJ1-2; v_gene: TRBV7-2; abundance: NA; d_gene: NA; CDR3nt: TGTGCCAGCAGCTTATCCGGGGCAGGGGATAGCTACACCTTC; CDR3aa: CASSLSGAGDSYTF
j_gene: TRBJ1-3; v_gene: TRBV6-1; abundance: NA; d_gene: NA; CDR3nt: TGTGCCAGCAGCGTAGGGACACCCTGGGGGCGAAACACCATATATTTT; CDR3aa: CASSVGTPWGRNTIYF
j_gene: TRBJ2-2; v_gene: TRBV6-1; abundance: NA; d_gene: NA; CDR3nt: TGTGCCAGCAGTCTCCTGCGCGCGAACACCGGGGAGCTGTTTTTT; CDR3aa: CASSLLRANTGELFF
j_gene: TRBJ2-2; v_gene: TRBV5-4; abundance: NA; d_gene: NA; CDR3nt: TGTGCCAGCAGCTTCCCCGGGGAGCTGTTTTTT; CDR3aa: CASSFPGELFF
j_gene: TRBJ2-7; v_gene: TRBV12-3/TRBV12-4; abundance: NA; d_gene: TRBD1; CDR3nt: TGTGCCAGCAGTTCCCGGGACAGGACCTACGAGCAGTACTTC; CDR3aa: CASSSRDRTYEQYF
j_gene: TRBJ2-3; v_gene: TRBV20-1; abundance: NA; d_gene: NA; CDR3nt: TGCAGTGCGAATCTTATCTCCCGGAGGGGCCGGCGGAGCACAGATACGCAGTATTTT; CDR3aa: CSANLISRRGRRSTDTQYF
j_gene: TRBJ2-7; v_gene: TRBV20-1; abundance: few; d_gene: TRBD2; CDR3nt: TGCAGTGCCGGACTAGCGGGACGATCCTACGAGCAGTACTTC; CDR3aa: CSAGLAGRSYEQYF
j_gene: TRBJ2-2; v_gene: TRBV5-4; abundance: NA; d_gene: TRBD1; CDR3nt: TGTGCCAGCACCGACAGGGGGAAGAACACCGGGGAGCTGTTTTTT; CDR3aa: CASTDRGKNTGELFF
j_gene: TRBJ1-1; v_gene: TRBV7-9; abundance: NA; d_gene: NA; CDR3nt: TGTGCCAGCAGCTTACTAGGGCCGGGGTCCTACACTGAAGCTTTCTTT; CDR3aa: CASSLLGPGSYTEAFF
j_gene: TRBJ2-3; v_gene: TRBV20-1; abundance: few; d_gene: NA; CDR3nt: TGCAGTGCTCCCCCGGGGGTCACAGATACGCAGTATTTT; CDR3aa: CSAPPGVTDTQYF
j_gene: TRBJ2-5; v_gene: TRBV19; abundance: once; d_gene: NA; CDR3nt: TGTGCCAGTAGTATCGCGGGAGAGACCCAGTACTTC; CDR3aa: CASSIAGETQYF
j_gene: TRBJ2-3; v_gene: TRBV5-4; abundance: NA; d_gene: NA; CDR3nt: TGTGCCAGCAGCTCCCCCGGCGGGGGCACAGATACGCAGTATTTT; CDR3aa: CASSSPGGGTDTQYF
j_gene: TRBJ1-1; v_gene: TRBV2; abundance: NA; d_gene: NA; CDR3nt: TGTGCCAGCAGTGATCTGGTTTCCACTGAAGCTTTCTTT; CDR3aa: CASSDLVSTEAFF
j_gene: TRBJ1-1; v_gene: TRBV29-1; abundance: NA; d_gene: NA; CDR3nt: TGCAGCGCCCAAACAGGGTTCGACACTGAAGCTTTCTTT; CDR3aa: CSAQTGFDTEAFF
j_gene: TRBJ2-7; v_gene: TRBV4-2; abundance: NA; d_gene: NA; CDR3nt: TGTGCCAGCAGCCAAGTCGACGGGAGTAGCTACGAGCAGTACTTC; CDR3aa: CASSQVDGSSYEQYF
j_gene: TRBJ2-1; v_gene: TRBV6-1; abundance: NA; d_gene: TRBD1; CDR3nt: TGTGCCAGCACCCAGACAGGGGCCTACAATGAGCAGTTCTTC; CDR3aa: CASTQTGAYNEQFF
j_gene: TRBJ2-2; v_gene: TRBV7-2; abundance: few; d_gene: NA; CDR3nt: TGTGCCAGCAGCCCCCAAGGGGACTTGACCGGGGAGCTGTTTTTT; CDR3aa: CASSPQGDLTGELFF
j_gene: TRBJ1-2; v_gene: TRBV20-1; abundance: NA; d_gene: NA; CDR3nt: TGCAGTGCTACACCTCGTTTGGGGACGTGGGGCGCGGGCTACACCTTC; CDR3aa: CSATPRLGTWGAGYTF
j_gene: TRBJ2-3; v_gene: TRBV21-1; abundance: NA; d_gene: NA; CDR3nt: TGTACCAGCAGCGTCCGACTAGCGGGAGGGGGGTGGACGCAGTATTTT; CDR3aa: CTSSVRLAGGGWTQYF
j_gene: TRBJ1-3; v_gene: TRBV6-5; abundance: NA; d_gene: NA; CDR3nt: TGTGCCAGCAGTTACGACAGTTCTGGAAACACCATATATTTT; CDR3aa: CASSYDSSGNTIYF
j_gene: TRBJ1-2; v_gene: TRBV2; abundance: NA; d_gene: NA; CDR3nt: TGTGCCAGCAGCGATTCGGAGGGGTCCTATGGCTACACCTTC; CDR3aa: CASSDSEGSYGYTF
j_gene: TRBJ1-2; v_gene: TRBV7-9; abundance: NA; d_gene: TRBD1; CDR3nt: TGTGCCAGCAGCTCCGCCCCGGGACAGCTCTATGGCTACACCTTC; CDR3aa: CASSSAPGQLYGYTF
j_gene: TRBJ2-3; v_gene: TRBV11-3; abundance: NA; d_gene: NA; CDR3nt: TGTGCCAGCAGCTTGCAGGGTCGCACAGATACGCAGTATTTT; CDR3aa: CASSLQGRTDTQYF
j_gene: TRBJ2-5; v_gene: TRBV28; abundance: medium-sized; d_gene: NA; CDR3nt: TGTGCCAGCAGTTCCGCAGGGAGGGGGTTACCCCAGTACTTC; CDR3aa: CASSSAGRGLPQYF
j_gene: TRBJ2-7; v_gene: TRBV15; abundance: few; d_gene: NA; CDR3nt: TGTGCCACCAGTAGAATGAGCTCCTACGAGCAGTACTTC; CDR3aa: CATSRMSSYEQYF
j_gene: TRBJ1-5; v_gene: TRBV20-1; abundance: few; d_gene: NA; CDR3nt: TGCAGTTTTCAGGGGCTTGGCAATCAGCCCCAGCATTTT; CDR3aa: CSFQGLGNQPQHF
j_gene: TRBJ2-7; v_gene: TRBV7-2; abundance: few; d_gene: NA; CDR3nt: TGTGCCAGCAGCCCCCCCGAGGCGGGAAGAGAGCAGTACTTC; CDR3aa: CASSPPEAGREQYF
j_gene: TRBJ1-5; v_gene: TRBV2; abundance: NA; d_gene: TRBD1; CDR3nt: TGTGCCAGCAATGGGGACAGGGCGAAGAATCAGCCCCAGCATTTT; CDR3aa: CASNGDRAKNQPQHF
j_gene: TRBJ2-2; v_gene: TRBV29-1; abundance: NA; d_gene: TRBD1; CDR3nt: TGCAGCGCCCGACAGGGGCCGGGCACCGGGGAGCTGTTTTTT; CDR3aa: CSARQGPGTGELFF
j_gene: TRBJ2-7; v_gene: TRBV5-5; abundance: NA; d_gene: TRBD1; CDR3nt: TGTGCCAGCCTCGGACAGGGTATTGACGGAGAGCAGTACTTC; CDR3aa: CASLGQGIDGEQYF
j_gene: TRBJ2-6; v_gene: TRBV25-1; abundance: few; d_gene: NA; CDR3nt: TGTGCCAGCAGTGGAAGCCCGGGACAAAAATCTGGGGCCAACGTCCTGACTTTC; CDR3aa: CASSGSPGQKSGANVLTF
j_gene: TRBJ2-5; v_gene: TRBV19; abundance: NA; d_gene: TRBD1; CDR3nt: TGTGCCAGTAGCGACACAGGGGAACCGGGAGAGACCCAGTACTTC; CDR3aa: CASSDTGEPGETQYF
j_gene: TRBJ1-2; v_gene: TRBV6-1; abundance: medium-sized; d_gene: NA; CDR3nt: TGTGCCAGCAGGATTGACGGGTCCTATGGCTACACCTTC; CDR3aa: CASRIDGSYGYTF
j_gene: TRBJ1-5; v_gene: TRBV4-1; abundance: once; d_gene: NA; CDR3nt: TGCGCCAGCAGCCAAGATCCGGGTTTTGGAACGAGGCAGCCCCAGCATTTT; CDR3aa: CASSQDPGFGTRQPQHF
j_gene: TRBJ1-2; v_gene: TRBV7-9; abundance: few; d_gene: TRBD1; CDR3nt: TGTGCCAGCAGCTTCTTCCCCAGGGACAGCAGCGACGGCTACACCTTC; CDR3aa: CASSFFPRDSSDGYTF
j_gene: TRBJ1-1; v_gene: TRBV27; abundance: few; d_gene: NA; CDR3nt: TGTGCCAGCAGTTTATTTCCAGAGGAAATGAACACTGAAGCTTTCTTT; CDR3aa: CASSLFPEEMNTEAFF
j_gene: TRBJ1-1; v_gene: TRBV5-6; abundance: once; d_gene: TRBD1; CDR3nt: TGTGCCAGCAGCCCGACAGGGGTGAACACTGAAGCTTTCTTT; CDR3aa: CASSPTGVNTEAFF
j_gene: TRBJ1-2; v_gene: TRBV2; abundance: NA; d_gene: NA; CDR3nt: TGTGCCAGGGGGTCGGGTGAAGCGCTGGCGGGCTACACCTTC; CDR3aa: CARGSGEALAGYTF
j_gene: TRBJ1-2; v_gene: TRBV19; abundance: few; d_gene: TRBD1; CDR3nt: TGTGCCAGCCAAACAGGGGTGACGGATGGCTACACCTTC; CDR3aa: CASQTGVTDGYTF
j_gene: TRBJ2-1; v_gene: TRBV20-1; abundance: few; d_gene: NA; CDR3nt: TGCAGTGCTAGATGGCAGGGTCAAGATGAGCAGTTCTTC; CDR3aa: CSARWQGQDEQFF
j_gene: TRBJ2-7; v_gene: TRBV10-3; abundance: few; d_gene: NA; CDR3nt: TGTGCCATCAGTTTGGAGGTCTCCTACGAGCAGTACTTC; CDR3aa: CAISLEVSYEQYF
j_gene: TRBJ2-5; v_gene: TRBV7-6; abundance: NA; d_gene: TRBD2; CDR3nt: TGTGCCAGCAGCCGAGCCGGGACTAGCGGGAGACAAGAGACCCAGTACTTC; CDR3aa: CASSRAGTSGRQETQYF
j_gene: TRBJ1-4; v_gene: TRBV5-5; abundance: NA; d_gene: NA; CDR3nt: TGTGCCAGCAGCTCGGAGCGCCAGCAAAAACTGTTTTTT; CDR3aa: CASSSERQQKLFF
j_gene: TRBJ2-5; v_gene: TRBV6-2/TRBV6-3; abundance: NA; d_gene: NA; CDR3nt: TGTGCCAGCAGACCCGGGACTTTGTACCAAGAGACCCAGTACTTC; CDR3aa: CASRPGTLYQETQYF
j_gene: TRBJ1-1; v_gene: TRBV10-3; abundance: few; d_gene: TRBD1; CDR3nt: TGTGCCATCAGGCCCCAGGGGGGCGGAACTGAAGCTTTCTTT; CDR3aa: CAIRPQGGGTEAFF
j_gene: TRBJ1-4; v_gene: TRBV7-9; abundance: NA; d_gene: NA; CDR3nt: TGTGCCAGTTACACCTGGGCAGGGGAGTCTGCAACTAATGAAAAACTGTTTTTT; CDR3aa: CASYTWAGESATNEKLFF
j_gene: TRBJ1-1; v_gene: TRBV10-1; abundance: NA; d_gene: NA; CDR3nt: TGCGCCAGCAGTAACGTGAGGAGTCCCGGGAACACTGAAGCTTTCTTT; CDR3aa: CASSNVRSPGNTEAFF
j_gene: TRBJ2-1; v_gene: TRBV20-1; abundance: NA; d_gene: TRBD2; CDR3nt: TGCAGTGCAGCGAGCGGGGCCCTCTCCTACAATGAGCAGTTCTTC; CDR3aa: CSAASGALSYNEQFF